This TCR beta chain was obtained from a study of PD-L1 blockade in urothelial cancer. On the study more broadly: Patients, treated from about 2014 onward, received atezolizumab 1,200 mg intravenously every 3 weeks. T cells were recovered from blood samples at a median of roughly 150,000.

Every patient provided from 1 to 8 samples, collected pretreatment and on-treatment. Each PCR had synthetic TCR analog templates added to it as a spike-in. Sequenced by immunoSEQ multiplex PCR; TCRdb stores in-frame clones only, minus some. The sample has about 81,000 clones, 90% seen once. Between the trimmed V and J ends, which lost 5 bases and 0 bases, there was a span of 11 bases. Germline V CDR1 and CDR2: SGHTA, FQGNSA. The CDR3 length is 14 residues. The sample was PBMCs, taken around atezolizumab (anti-PD-L1) treatment. The chain combines TRBV7-2 with TRBJ2-7, with D perhaps matching TRBD2 (6 bases). The sequence derives from a man in his sixties with urothelial cancer. Here the CDR3 reads CASSNSGRSYEQYF. The CDR3 nucleotides are TGTGCCAGCAGCAATAGCGGACGCTCCTACGAGCAGTACTTC.